Shown below are 23 T cell receptor beta chains from a single sample sequenced in a study of regulatory dendritic cells for organ transplantation. These receptors lack a known antigen. Sorted T cells were CFSE-labeled and cultured around 5 days with allogeneic regulatory or mature dendritic cells at 1:10. The table came from immunoSEQ multiplex PCR; TCRdb's copy has only in-frame clones and leaves some out. The sample contains approximately 12,000 clones, about 79% of which appear only once. What was sequenced was naive CD4+ T cells from blood cultured with regulatory dendritic cells. The sample's subset: CD45RA+ naive T cells. The receptors here all came from a human donor in good health.

This sequence joins TRBV4-1 and TRBJ2-1, with TRBD1 as a possible D gene (5 bases). CDR1 MGHRA and CDR2 YSYEKL come from the germline V gene. V was shortened by 4 bases and J by 6 bases, with 16 bases between the two germline ends. The CDR3 is made up of 15 amino acids. This CDR3 is CASSRGPLSGNEQFF. The DNA for the CDR3 is TGCGCCAGCAGCCGGGGCCCATTGTCGGGCAATGAGCAGTTCTTC.

The J gene is TRBJ2-3, the V gene TRBV4-1; tentative D call: TRBD1 (6 bases). Trimming cost V 1 base and J 0 bases, with 17 bases left between them. The CDR3 is made up of 18 amino acids. Germline V CDR1 and CDR2: MGHRA, YSYEKL. The DNA of the CDR3 is TGCGCCAGCAGCCAAGCCCCCCCGGGACACACTAGCACAGATACGCAGTATTTT. Protein product: CASSQAPPGHTSTDTQYF.

The rearrangement uses TRBV6-1 and TRBJ1-2, with 9 bases matching TRBD1. From germline, CDR1 is MNHNS and CDR2 SASEGT. The CDR3 contains 17 residues. The trim removed 4 bases at V and 5 bases at J, leaving 14 bases unmatched. The CDR3 nucleotides read TGTGCCAGCAGTGGAACTACCGGGACAGGGAGGTGGTATGGCTACACCTTC. Its translation: CASSGTTGTGRWYGYTF.

The chain has TRBV9 and TRBJ1-1; unclear D gene. V was shortened by 1 base and J by 2 bases, with 12 bases between the two germline ends. CDR1 and CDR2 (germline): SGDLS, YYNGEE. The CDR3 is made up of 15 amino acids. This CDR3 reads CASSVSSFTNTEAFF. The DNA for the CDR3 is TGTGCCAGCAGCGTAAGCTCCTTCACTAACACTGAAGCTTTCTTT.

The genes are TRBV6-4 and TRBJ2-3, with D maybe TRBD2 (6 bases). Germline CDR1 and CDR2: MRHNA and SNTAGT. This CDR3 is 16 amino acids long. V was shortened by 3 bases and J by 2 bases, with 15 bases between the two germline ends. The CDR3 DNA is TGTGCCAGCAGTGATCACCGGGGGACCCTCACAGATACGCAGTATTTT. Translation gives CASSDHRGTLTDTQYF.

The chain is built from TRBV6-5 and TRBJ1-2; 9 bases line up with TRBD1. The CDR3 extends over 14 amino acids. V lost 2 bases to trimming and J lost 4 bases; unmatched junction nucleotides: 2. Germline CDR1 MNHEY, CDR2 SVGAGI. In nucleotides, the CDR3 is TGTGCCAGCAGTTACCAGGACAGGGGCTATGGCTACACCTTC. It is translated as CASSYQDRGYGYTF.

The genes are TRBV2 and TRBJ2-1; TRBD2 matches at 11 bases. V lost 7 bases to trimming and J lost 5 bases; unmatched junction nucleotides: 19. Germline V gives CDR1 SNHLY, CDR2 FYNNEI. This CDR3 region has 19 residues. CDR3 amino acids: CASTPGASGGSGGHNEQFF. CDR3 sequence (DNA): TGTGCCAGCACTCCGGGGGCTAGCGGGGGGTCTGGGGGCCACAATGAGCAGTTCTTC.

The chain recombines TRBV18 with TRBJ1-2; perhaps TRBD1 as D (5 bases). Germline V gene data show CDR1 as KGHSH and CDR2 as LQKENI. V gave up 2 bases and J gave up 1 base, with 17 bases separating them. This CDR3 region has 17 residues. The CDR3: CASSPEAGWQGNYGYTF. Written as DNA, the CDR3 is TGTGCCAGCTCACCAGAAGCAGGTTGGCAGGGTAACTATGGCTACACCTTC.

The chain carries TRBV10-1 and TRBJ2-1; a possible D gene is TRBD2 (7 bases). V shed 0 bases and J shed 6 bases, with 15 bases lying between them. The germline CDR1 and CDR2 sequences are WNHNN and SYGVQD (reference sequence). This CDR3 contains 16 residues. CDR3 nucleotide sequence: TGCGCCAGCAGTGAGTCGGGGGGGCAAAAAGGCAATGAGCAGTTCTTC. Amino acids: CASSESGGQKGNEQFF.

V gene TRBV6-1 combines with J gene TRBJ1-2; tentatively, D is TRBD1 (6 bases). Germline V gives CDR1 MNHNS, CDR2 SASEGT. This CDR3 has 15 residues. V lost 6 bases, J lost 2 bases, and 16 bases lay in between. CDR3 nucleotides: TGTGCCAGCAGCCTTATACAGGGTCGAAACTATGGCTACACCTTC. This sequence encodes CASSLIQGRNYGYTF.

The sample holds a few counts of this clone. V usage is TRBV2 and J usage is TRBJ2-7, with a possible D match to TRBD1 (5 bases). The CDR3 extends over 11 amino acids. Germline V gene lookup returns CDR1 SNHLY and CDR2 FYNNEI. V shed 7 bases and J shed 3 bases, with 7 bases lying between them. CDR3: CASIRGYEQYF. CDR3 DNA sequence: TGTGCCAGCATAAGGGGCTACGAGCAGTACTTC. The whole variable domain, remainder taken from reference TRBV2 and TRBJ2-7, is EPEVTQTPSHQVTQMGQEVILRCVPISNHLYFYWYRQILGQKVEFLVSFYNNEISEKSEIFDDQFSVERPDGSNFTLKIRSTKLEDSAMYFCASIRGYEQYFGPGTRLTVT.

V and J are TRBV6-5 and TRBJ1-5; the D gene is possibly TRBD1 (5 bases). This CDR3 comprises 15 residues. V lost 5 bases and J lost 0, with 11 bases in between. Germline-derived CDR1 and CDR2 are MNHEY and SVGAGI. The CDR3: CASSLRTYSNQPQHF. CDR3 nucleotide sequence: TGTGCCAGCAGTCTCCGGACATATAGCAATCAGCCCCAGCATTTT.

The V and J genes are TRBV7-2 and TRBJ1-5, with D tentatively TRBD1 (6 bases). The ends were cut back, 3 bases at V and 5 bases at J, with 17 bases in the middle. Germline CDR1 reads SGHTA; CDR2 reads FQGNSA. This CDR3 is built from 16 residues. The DNA of the CDR3 is TGTGCCAGCAGCTTCCACAGCCAGGGGATTTATCAGCCCCAGCATTTT. Its translation is CASSFHSQGIYQPQHF.

J is TRBJ1-1 and V is TRBV19, with 7 bases identical to TRBD1. Germline V gene lookup returns CDR1 LNHDA and CDR2 SQIVND (reference sequence). The ends lost 3 bases at V and 3 bases at J; junction bases unmatched: 13. The CDR3 has 17 amino acids. The CDR3 reads CASSIAWLQGKDTEAFF. The CDR3 nucleotides read TGTGCCAGTAGTATTGCTTGGTTACAGGGGAAGGACACTGAAGCTTTCTTT.

The genes are TRBV27 and TRBJ1-3; no definite D call. This CDR3 has 15 residues. Trimming removed 3 bases at V and 0 bases at J, with 9 bases between. Germline V gene lookup returns CDR1 MNHEY and CDR2 SMNVEV (reference sequence). Here the CDR3 DNA reads TGTGCCAGCAGTTTCCTCCCTCTCTCTGGAAACACCATATATTTT. Amino acids: CASSFLPLSGNTIYF.

This chain links TRBV19 with TRBJ2-2; 9 positions match TRBD1. The CDR3 spans 14 residues. The V segment lost 11 bases and the J segment 3 bases; nucleotides outside the gene matches: 7. Germline CDR1 LNHDA, CDR2 SQIVND (reference sequence). The DNA of the CDR3 is TGTGCCTCAGCGGACAGGGGTTACACCGGGGAGCTGTTTTTT. It is translated as CASADRGYTGELFF.

The V and J genes are TRBV12-1 and TRBJ1-2; no DNA check was done on the table's D call, TRBD1. TRBV12-1 is assigned pseudogene status. The CDR3 has 19 amino acids. Written as DNA, the CDR3 is TGTGCCAGCAGCTCAGCCGGAGGGGCGCGGGACAGGGGATTTTATGGCTACACCTTC. It encodes CASSSAGGARDRGFYGYTF.

The chain combines TRBV5-4 with TRBJ2-5; D is perhaps TRBD2 (5 bases). Germline V gene sequence: CDR1 SGHNT, CDR2 YYREEE (reference sequence). The germline V and J ends were trimmed by 1 base and 5 bases, with 9 bases remaining between them. The CDR3 has 13 amino acids. The DNA for the CDR3 is TGTGCCAGCAGCTTGATGGGCGGGGAGACCCAGTACTTC. Translated, it gives CASSLMGGETQYF.

This chain joins TRBV5-1 and TRBJ2-3, with TRBD1 matching 9 bases. CDR1 and CDR2 (germline): SGHRS, YFSETQ. V was pared by 1 base and J by 3 bases, with 3 bases of the junction left unmatched. This CDR3 is 15 amino acids long. The CDR3, as DNA: TGCGCCAGCAGCTTGATGGACAGGGGTACAGATACGCAGTATTTT. Protein: CASSLMDRGTDTQYF.

The chain combines TRBV5-1 with TRBJ2-2; the match to TRBD1 covers 7 bases. Per the germline V gene, CDR1 is SGHRS and CDR2 is YFSETQ. This CDR3 has 15 residues. J was trimmed by 10 bases and V by 1 base; bases with no gene match: 10. This CDR3 is CASSLTGDLGAELFF. The CDR3 nucleotides read TGCGCCAGCAGCTTGACAGGGGATCTTGGGGCGGAGCTGTTTTTT.

The genes are TRBV6-1 and TRBJ2-7, with a tentative D call TRBD1 (5 bases). Trimming cost V 7 bases and J 2 bases, with 15 bases left between them. Germline-derived CDR1 and CDR2 are MNHNS and SASEGT. The CDR3 extends over 14 amino acids. The CDR3 loop is CASTPARVPYEQYF. The DNA of the CDR3 is TGTGCCAGCACTCCAGCCAGGGTACCCTACGAGCAGTACTTC.

V usage is TRBV10-3 and J usage is TRBJ2-1; TRBD1 matches at 9 bases. Per germline, CDR1 ENHRY and CDR2 SYGVKD. Trimming cost V 7 bases and J 7 bases; bases outside gene matches: 11. This CDR3 has 15 amino acids. The chain's CDR3 is CAITPTGTGWNEQFF. In DNA form, the CDR3 reads TGTGCCATCACGCCGACAGGGACAGGGTGGAATGAGCAGTTCTTC.

This chain connects TRBV5-6 to TRBJ1-5; TRBD1 matches 7 bases. CDR1 is SGHDT and CDR2 is YYEEEE in the germline V gene. This CDR3 is built from 14 residues. V gave up 2 bases and J gave up 7 bases; unmatched junction bases: 6. Here the CDR3 DNA reads TGTGCCAGCAGCTTACAGGGGCCCGGGCAGCCCCAGCATTTT. Translating gives CASSLQGPGQPQHF.